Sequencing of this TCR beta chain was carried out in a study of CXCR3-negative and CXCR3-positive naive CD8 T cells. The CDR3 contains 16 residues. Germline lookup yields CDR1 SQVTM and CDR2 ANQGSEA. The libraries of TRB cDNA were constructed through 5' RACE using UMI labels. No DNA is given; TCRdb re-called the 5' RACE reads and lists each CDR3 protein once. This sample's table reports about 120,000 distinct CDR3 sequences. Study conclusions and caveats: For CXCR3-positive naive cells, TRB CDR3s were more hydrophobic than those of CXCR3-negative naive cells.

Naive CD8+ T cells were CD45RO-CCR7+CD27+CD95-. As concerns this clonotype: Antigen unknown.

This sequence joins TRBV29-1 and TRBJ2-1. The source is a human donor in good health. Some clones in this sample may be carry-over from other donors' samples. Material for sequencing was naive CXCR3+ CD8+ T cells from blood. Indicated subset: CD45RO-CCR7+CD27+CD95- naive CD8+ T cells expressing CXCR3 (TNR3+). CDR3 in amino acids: CSVEFIVGQPNNEQFF.